This T cell receptor (beta chain) was sequenced in a study of blood T cell repertoires in COVID-19. Assay: immunoSEQ multiplex PCR; the TCRdb copy retains only in-frame clones and omits some. The table records roughly 100,000 clones, roughly 91% of them present only once. The CDR3 is 15 amino acids. Trimming removed 0 bases from V and 1 base from J, with 9 bases in between. In germline, CDR1 is SNHLY, CDR2 FYNNEI. Only a few counts were recorded for this clone. In the same sample, other DNA sequences code for this CDR3. The specimen was peripheral blood. The rearrangement uses TRBV2 and TRBJ1-1, with D possibly matching TRBD1 (6 bases). This clonotype was obtained from a human donor in a cohort sampled during active COVID-19. CDR3 nucleotides: TGTGCCAGCAGTGAAGCGCGGACAGCGAACACTGAAGCTTTCTTT. Translation gives CASSEARTANTEAFF.